The 14 T cell receptor beta chains below all came from one sample that was sequenced in a study of technical replicates of blood from several donors (TCRdb year 2017). Library creation used the immunoSEQ multiplex PCR assay. Imported from immuneACCESS, the table was reduced by TCRdb to in-frame sequences with V and J called. These copies leave out some clones; in studies compared against another copy, an unresolved V gene accounts for under half, and the cause of the remainder is not known. This sample lists some 83,000 clones; approximately 92% were detected once. The ten largest clones represent more than 0.2% of the sample. Sequencing was performed on T cells isolated from PBMCs. The receptors were sampled from a human donor in good health.

The genes are TRBV5-4 and TRBJ2-7; 8 nucleotides align to TRBD2. The V segment lost 4 bases and the J segment 0 bases; nucleotides outside the gene matches: 9. Germline CDR1 is SGHNT and CDR2 is YYREEE (reference sequence). The length of the CDR3 is 16 residues. CDR3 bases: TGTGCCAGCAGCCAGAAACCGGGGGGGCCCTCCTACGAGCAGTACTTC. Protein: CASSQKPGGPSYEQYF. Full variable domain (outside the CDR3, taken from reference TRBV5-4 and TRBJ2-7): ETGVTQSPTHLIKTRGQQVTLRCSSQSGHNTVSWYQQALGQGPQFIFQYYREEENGRGNFPPRFSGLQFPNYSSELNVNALELDDSALYLCASSQKPGGPSYEQYFGPGTRLTVT.

The rearrangement uses TRBV16 and TRBJ2-5; D remains ambiguous. The CDR3 runs to 15 residues. With 2 bases removed from V and 4 bases from J, the gap between germline ends came to 14 bases. CDR1 and CDR2 (germline): KGHSY, FQNENV. The CDR3 here is CASSQILGYGETQYF. Here the CDR3 DNA reads TGTGCCAGCAGCCAAATCCTAGGTTATGGAGAGACCCAGTACTTC.

This chain links TRBV7-9 with TRBJ1-2, with a tentative D call TRBD1 (6 bases). CDR3 length: 15 amino acids. The germline gives CDR1 SEHNR, CDR2 FQNEAQ (reference sequence). Trimming left V 5 bases short and J 4 bases short, with 17 bases between. The DNA for the CDR3 is TGTGCCAGCAGCCAACACAGGGTTCAGGGCTATGGCTACACCTTC. Residues: CASSQHRVQGYGYTF.

CDR3 protein: CASSLWDRFSGANVLTF. DNA for the CDR3: TGTGCCAGCAGTTTATGGGACAGGTTCTCTGGGGCCAACGTCCTGACTTTC. The rearrangement uses TRBV27 and TRBJ2-6, with TRBD1 matching 8 bases. This CDR3 spans 17 amino acids. V gave up 1 base and J gave up 0 bases; unmatched junction bases: 2. Germline CDR1 reads MNHEY; CDR2 reads SMNVEV (reference sequence).

Only one count was recorded for this clone. This chain uses TRBV6-6 with TRBJ1-5; D not certain. Germline V CDR1 and CDR2: MNHNY, SVGAGI (reference sequence). V lost 8 bases and J 4 bases, leaving 12 bases between the germline ends. The CDR3 length is 13 residues. CDR3 nucleotide sequence: TGTGCCAGCGACGCGAGGGCGAATCAGCCCCAGCATTTT. The encoded protein is CASDARANQPQHF.

The rearrangement joins TRBV5-5 to TRBJ1-4; 7 nucleotides align to TRBD1. V was clipped by 4 bases and J by 4 bases; unmatched bases: 16. Germline CDR1 and CDR2: SGHKS and YYEKEE (reference sequence). The CDR3 sequence is 18 residues long. The CDR3 DNA sequence: TGTGCCAGCAGCCCAGGGACAGACCAGGTTCAGGGTAATGAAAAACTGTTTTTT. Translated, it gives CASSPGTDQVQGNEKLFF.

The chain carries TRBV5-1 and TRBJ2-6; TRBD1 agrees at 7 bases. The germline V gene has CDR1 SGHRS and CDR2 YFSETQ. The CDR3 is made up of 14 amino acids. Trimming cost V 5 bases and J 2 bases; bases outside gene matches: 1. The CDR3 DNA sequence: TGCGCCAGCAGGACAGGGACTGGGGCCAACGTCCTGACTTTC. It specifies CASRTGTGANVLTF.

This rearrangement joins TRBV9 to TRBJ2-7; 8 bases are a match to TRBD1. In germline, CDR1 is SGDLS, CDR2 YYNGEE. The CDR3 is 14 amino acids. J gave up 2 bases and V 3 bases, and 4 bases lay outside the gene matches. CDR3 in DNA: TGTGCCAGCAGCGCGGGACAGGCCACCTACGAGCAGTACTTC. Its translation is CASSAGQATYEQYF.

The chain links TRBV28 to TRBJ1-2; D uncertain. This CDR3 has 15 residues. V was cut by 5 bases and J by 8 bases, with 21 bases left in between. Per germline, CDR1 MDHEN and CDR2 SYDVKM. The CDR3 DNA reads TGTGCCAGCAGTCCGCGGGAACCACTTATACGAGGCTACACCTTC. It specifies CASSPREPLIRGYTF.

V and J are TRBV7-9 and TRBJ1-5; the D is unclear. This CDR3 contains 16 residues. Germline V CDR1 and CDR2: SEHNR, FQNEAQ (reference sequence). Trimming removed 5 bases at V and 5 bases at J, with 19 bases between. CDR3 in amino acids: CASSPPGFYEHQPQHF. The DNA of the CDR3 is TGTGCCAGCAGCCCCCCGGGTTTTTATGAACATCAGCCCCAGCATTTT.

This chain uses TRBV7-2 with TRBJ2-5; the match to TRBD2 covers 15 bases. J lost 6 bases, V lost 7 bases, and 9 bases had no gene match. CDR1 and CDR2 from the germline V gene are SGHTA and FQGNSA. CDR3 length: 16 amino acids. CDR3 region: CASIEGGTSGRQTQYF. For the CDR3, the DNA is TGTGCCAGCATCGAGGGAGGGACTAGCGGGAGGCAGACCCAGTACTTC.

This clone was picked up one time. V and J are TRBV6-5 and TRBJ1-6, with D perhaps matching TRBD1 (5 bases). Deletions cut 5 bases from V and 6 bases from J, with 14 bases between. The CDR3 has 15 amino acids. The V gene's germline CDR1 is MNHEY and CDR2 SVGAGI. This CDR3 is CASSLGGAVNSPLHF. In DNA, the CDR3 is TGTGCCAGCAGTCTCGGAGGGGCCGTTAATTCACCCCTCCACTTT.

CDR3 region: CASSEGGVPQHF. Written as DNA, the CDR3 is TGTGCCAGCAGTGAAGGGGGGGTGCCCCAGCATTTT. The V call is TRBV6-1, the J call TRBJ1-5; tentative D call: TRBD1 (5 bases). Trimming stripped 1 base from V and 9 bases from J, with 7 bases between. Germline V CDR1 and CDR2: MNHNS, SASEGT. The CDR3 covers 12 residues.

This rearrangement joins TRBV5-4 to TRBJ1-3; D uncertain. The V end lost 4 bases, the J end lost 4 bases, and 9 bases lay between the germline ends. The CDR3 sequence is 13 residues long. Per the germline V gene, CDR1 is SGHNT and CDR2 is YYREEE (reference sequence). CDR3 DNA sequence: TGTGCCAGCAGCCGACTTGGGGGAAACACCATATATTTT. It translates to CASSRLGGNTIYF.